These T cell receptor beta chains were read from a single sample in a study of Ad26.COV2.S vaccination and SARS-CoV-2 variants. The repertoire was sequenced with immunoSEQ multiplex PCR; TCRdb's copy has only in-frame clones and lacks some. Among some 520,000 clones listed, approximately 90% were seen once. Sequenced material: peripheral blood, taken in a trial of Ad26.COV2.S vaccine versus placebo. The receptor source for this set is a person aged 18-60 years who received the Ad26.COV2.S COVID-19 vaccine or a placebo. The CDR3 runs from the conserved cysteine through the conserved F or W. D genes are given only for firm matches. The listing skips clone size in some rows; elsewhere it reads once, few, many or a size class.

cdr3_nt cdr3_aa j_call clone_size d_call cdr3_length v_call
TGTGCCAGCAGTTACTCGACCGGGACTGAAGCTTTCTTT CASSYSTGTEAFF TRBJ1-1 NA NA 13 TRBV6-2/TRBV6-3
TGTGCCAGCAGTCCAGAACTTGACACCGGGGAGCTGTTTTTT CASSPELDTGELFF TRBJ2-2 NA NA 14 TRBV6-5
TGTGCCAGCAGCTTAGGTGCTAACTATGGCTACACCTTC CASSLGANYGYTF TRBJ1-2 few NA 13 TRBV11-2
TGTGCCAGCAGTTATAATTTAGCGACCGGGGAGCTGTTTTTT CASSYNLATGELFF TRBJ2-2 NA NA 14 TRBV6-5
TGTGCCACCACGGAGGGGACAGGTAGGATGGCCCAGCATTTT CATTEGTGRMAQHF TRBJ1-5 once TRBD1 14 TRBV19
TGTGCCAGCAGCGAACTAGGGACAGGGGCGTGGACAGATACGCAGTATTTT CASSELGTGAWTDTQYF TRBJ2-3 NA TRBD1 17 TRBV11-2
TGCGCCAGCAGCTTGGATGGAGAGACCCAGTACTTC CASSLDGETQYF TRBJ2-5 once NA 12 TRBV5-1
TGTGCCAGCAGCCGAGGCGCCGGGAATGAGCAGTTCTTC CASSRGAGNEQFF TRBJ2-1 NA NA 13 TRBV3-1/TRBV3-2
TGTGCCAGCAGCTTAATGTTTAGCGCCCCTACCTCCTACAATGAGCAGTTCTTC CASSLMFSAPTSYNEQFF TRBJ2-1 NA NA 18 TRBV11-2
TGTGCCTGGAGGGGGCAGGGGACCCTACGAGCAGAGCAGTACTTC CAWRGQGTLRAEQYF TRBJ2-7 NA NA 15 TRBV30
TGTGCCAGCAGCCACCGACAGGGGATCCCCGCCCAAGAGACCCAGTACTTC CASSHRQGIPAQETQYF TRBJ2-5 few TRBD1 17 TRBV27
TGTGCCAGCACCTTAGTTGCGGCTAGCGCTGGGGCCAACGTCCTGACTTTC CASTLVAASAGANVLTF TRBJ2-6 NA NA 17 TRBV27